The 2 T cell receptor beta chains given below trace back to one sample, sequenced in a study of shared clonotypes between healthy human individuals (dated by TCRdb to the early 2020s). For the CD8 naive samples, CD45RO-negative cells were positively selected for CCR7, yielding a CD45RA+CCR7+ population from which TemRA cells were excluded. Receptor amplification or capture employed the immunoSEQ multiplex PCR assay. What TCRdb holds here is the immuneACCESS table cut down to in-frame rearrangements. Part of the clones is not present; checked against another copy, under half of the missing clones reflect an unresolved V gene, and the others are unexplained. The sample yields about 1.9 million clones; 85% to 95% were counted once. The ten biggest clones cover approximately 1.7% of the sample. The sample consisted of naive CD8+ T cells from PBMCs. Taken with the paper, the label for cell subset or site translates to: CD45RA+CCR7+. The receptors come from a man in his late teens or twenties in good health. Some clones in this sample may be carry-over from other donors' samples.

This chain links TRBV28 with TRBJ2-2, with D unclear. The germline V gene encodes CDR1 MDHEN and CDR2 SYDVKM. V was cut by 2 bases and J by 4 bases, with 11 bases left in between. The CDR3 is 15 residues long. CDR3 in DNA: TGTGCCAGCAGTTTAAAGGGATCGGCCACCGGGGAGCTGTTTTTT. Protein product: CASSLKGSATGELFF.

The rearrangement uses TRBV28 and TRBJ2-1; 10 nucleotides align to TRBD2. V dropped 6 bases and J dropped 7; count of bases not matched to a gene: 12. This CDR3 is built from 16 residues. Per germline, CDR1 MDHEN and CDR2 SYDVKM. DNA of the CDR3: TGTGCCAGCAGACCTCCGACCAGCGGGAGGGCGAATGAGCAGTTCTTC. Protein sequence: CASRPPTSGRANEQFF.